Sequencing of this T cell receptor (beta chain) was carried out in a study of control samples from healthy donors and cancer patients. V gave up 10 bases and J gave up 7 bases; unmatched junction bases: 8. The germline V gene has CDR1 MNHEY and CDR2 SMNVEV (reference sequence). The CDR3 sequence is 13 residues long. The protocol was immunoSEQ multiplex PCR, while the TCRdb copy is restricted to in-frame clones and leaves out a portion. The sample holds tens of thousands of clones, roughly 84% seen once. The V gene is TRBV27, the J gene TRBJ1-2; 11 bases are shared with TRBD1. The TCR originated in a woman aged 50 to 60 in good health. Sequenced material: blood. The CDR3 reads CATLGQGASGYTF. Written as DNA, the CDR3 is TGTGCCACCCTAGGACAGGGGGCTTCTGGCTACACCTTC.